These 13 T cell receptor beta chains share one sample of origin, sequenced in a study of T cell repertoires in cytomegalovirus infection. TCRdb processed the reads anew with MiXCR; each CDR3 protein has one entry. Here the sample spans 200,000 to 250,000 distinct CDR3 sequences, approximately 40% being singletons. Their cognate antigens are unknown. Here the sequenced sample was CD8+ T cells from cultured PBMCs, taken from culture after CMV antigen stimulation. These receptors were taken from a human donor in good health (CMV status not recorded). Some clones in this sample may be carry-over from other donors' samples.

This chain uses TRBV2 with TRBJ2-1; D possibly uses TRBD1 or TRBD2 (7 bases each). V gave up 6 bases and J gave up 9 bases, with 15 bases separating them. The CDR3 is made up of 13 amino acids. From germline, CDR1 is SNHLY and CDR2 FYNNEI. The CDR3 bases are TGTGCCAGCAGGCCCGACAGGGAGGGTGAGCAGTTCTTC. Translated, it gives CASRPDREGEQFF.

This clonotype was detected many times. The chain uses TRBV7-3 and TRBJ2-3; D possibly corresponds to TRBD2 (5 bases). The germline CDR1 and CDR2 sequences are SGHTA and FQGTGA. The CDR3 contains 15 residues. The V end was cut by 5 bases, the J end by 1 base, with 13 bases between. This CDR3 is CASSPRWRGTDTQYF. CDR3 bases: TGTGCCAGCAGCCCCCGATGGCGGGGCACAGATACGCAGTATTTT.

This clonotype has a handful of counts. The rearrangement links TRBV7-2 to TRBJ2-3; D uncertain. The V end lost 5 bases, the J end lost 6 bases, and 9 bases lay between the germline ends. This CDR3 spans 12 amino acids. Germline CDR1 SGHTA, CDR2 FQGNSA. CDR3 nucleotides: TGTGCCAGCAGCCCGACTCGGGATACGCAGTATTTT. Protein: CASSPTRDTQYF.

Here the CDR3 DNA reads TGTGCCAGCAGCCAAGAGAAAGGGCGGGCCTCCTACGAGCAGTACTTC. It yields the protein CASSQEKGRASYEQYF. The rearrangement uses TRBV4-2 and TRBJ2-7, with D tentatively TRBD2 (5 bases). Looked up from germline, CDR1 is LGHNA and CDR2 is YNFKEQ. The CDR3 is 16 amino acids. Trimming took off 0 bases at V and 0 bases at J, with 12 bases between the two ends.

The gene calls are TRBV27 and TRBJ2-3; 13 bases match TRBD2. The CDR3 has 16 residues. The germline V gene encodes CDR1 MNHEY and CDR2 SMNVEV (reference sequence). J gave up 3 bases and V 4 bases, and 4 bases lay outside the gene matches. The CDR3: CASSYPGLAGTDTQYF. CDR3 DNA: TGTGCCAGCAGTTACCCGGGACTAGCGGGAACAGATACGCAGTATTTT.

The chain joins TRBV20-1 to TRBJ2-1, with 8 positions matching TRBD2. There are 17 residues in the CDR3. With V trimmed by 0 bases and J by 6 bases, 13 bases remained unmatched. Looked up from germline, CDR1 is DFQATT and CDR2 is SNEGSKA (reference sequence). The CDR3 sequence is CSARDSSIAGGSNEQFF. CDR3 DNA: TGCAGTGCTAGAGATAGTAGTATTGCGGGAGGTAGCAATGAGCAGTTCTTC.

The chain links TRBV12-3 or TRBV12-4 to TRBJ1-2; tentatively, D is TRBD1 (5 bases). V lost 6 bases and J lost 0, with 20 bases in between. This CDR3 spans 17 amino acids. As DNA, the CDR3 is TGTGCCAGCAGACAGATTAGGGACGGCCTCGCTAACTATGGCTACACCTTC. As protein: CASRQIRDGLANYGYTF.

This clonotype has more than one count but fewer than ten. V is TRBV4-1 and J is TRBJ2-7; D is undetermined. The ends were cut back, 0 bases at V and 4 bases at J, with 16 bases in the middle. The CDR3 loop spans 16 amino acids. Per the germline V gene, CDR1 is MGHRA and CDR2 is YSYEKL. For the CDR3, the DNA is TGCGCCAGCAGCCAAGATAATTCGGGTGTGAATTACGAGCAGTACTTC. Protein sequence: CASSQDNSGVNYEQYF.

This clonotype was seen only a few times. This chain links TRBV9 with TRBJ2-1, with D tentatively TRBD1 (6 bases). CDR3 length: 15 amino acids. V gave up 3 bases and J gave up 8 bases, with 18 bases separating them. Germline values: CDR1 SGDLS, CDR2 YYNGEE. The CDR3 region is CASSASGWGQDEQFF. The CDR3 bases are TGTGCCAGCAGCGCCTCGGGGTGGGGGCAAGATGAGCAGTTCTTC. Looking up the rest from reference TRBV9 and TRBJ2-1 gives the full variable domain: DSGVTQTPKHLITATGQRVTLRCSPRSGDLSVYWYQQSLDQGLQFLIQYYNGEERAKGNILERFSAQQFPDLHSELNLSSLELGDSALYFCASSASGWGQDEQFFGPGTRLTVL.

CDR3 sequence: CASQGSETQYF. The DNA of the CDR3 is TGTGCCAGCCAAGGGTCGGAGACCCAGTACTTC. The chain is built from TRBV7-9 and TRBJ2-5; D gene uncertain. V lost 8 bases and J lost 5, with 9 bases in between. CDR1 is SEHNR and CDR2 is FQNEAQ in the germline V gene (reference sequence). The CDR3 runs 11 residues.

The CDR3 DNA follows: TGTGCCAGCAGTCCCGGGAGGGACCCCTACAATGAGCAGTTCTTC. Translation gives CASSPGRDPYNEQFF. The chain has TRBV6-5 and TRBJ2-1; 8 bases are a match to TRBD2. The germline CDR1 and CDR2 sequences are MNHEY and SVGAGI. V gave up 5 bases and J gave up 2 bases; unmatched junction bases: 5. CDR3 length: 15 residues.

J is TRBJ2-1 and V is TRBV11-2, with 7 bases matching TRBD2. Looked up from germline, CDR1 is SGHAT and CDR2 is FQNNGV. This CDR3 comprises 17 residues. Unmatched junction bases numbered 12, after V lost 0 bases and J lost 7 bases. CDR3 in amino acids: CASSLERLAVQGNEQFF. Written as DNA, the CDR3 is TGTGCCAGCAGCTTAGAAAGGCTAGCGGTTCAAGGTAATGAGCAGTTCTTC.

This clonotype was found a few times. V gene TRBV4-2 combines with J gene TRBJ1-5; 9 nucleotides line up with TRBD1. CDR1 is LGHNA, CDR2 YNFKEQ, per germline. The CDR3 is made up of 16 amino acids. With V trimmed by 0 bases and J by 3 bases, 3 bases remained unmatched. The CDR3 loop reads CASSQEGTGLNQPQHF. In DNA form, the CDR3 reads TGTGCCAGCAGCCAAGAAGGGACAGGGCTCAATCAGCCCCAGCATTTT.